Listed here are 29 T cell receptor beta chains from one sample, sequenced in a study of molecular identifiers for immune sequencing clone quantification. MiXCR, run by TCRdb on the PCR reads, gives a single entry per CDR3 protein. The sample contains about 640,000 distinct CDR3 sequences, approximately 20% of which appear only once. The sample was naive CD8+ T cells from blood, with Jurkat cell RNA spiked in. Subset of the sample: FACS-sorted CD8+CD4-CCR7+CD45RA+ naive T cells. The receptors originated from a human donor in good health. Some libraries in this study had Jurkat cell RNA spiked in.

This clonotype has ten or more counts. The chain combines TRBV5-1 with TRBJ1-1; no reliable D call. Germline values: CDR1 SGHRS, CDR2 YFSETQ. This CDR3 contains 18 residues. Trimming took off 0 bases at V and 0 bases at J, with 18 bases between the two ends. The CDR3 bases are TGCGCCAGCAGCTTGGCGGTCGTCGGTACGATCCTGAACACTGAAGCTTTCTTT. Its translation is CASSLAVVGTILNTEAFF.

Note on this clonotype: A much larger clonotype is one base distant, so this may be a read error. The chain joins TRBV20-1 to TRBJ1-2; D might be TRBD1 (5 bases). Per the germline V gene, CDR1 is DFQATT and CDR2 is SNEGSKA (reference sequence). V lost 5 bases and J lost 0, with 16 bases in between. The CDR3 is 15 residues long. CDR3: CSAGSDSDANYGYTF. CDR3 sequence (DNA): TGCAGTGCTGGAAGCGACAGTGACGCTAACTATGGCTACACCTTC.

This clonotype came up many times. The chain employs TRBV13 and TRBJ2-3, with TRBD2 as a possible D gene (8 bases). Germline V gene lookup returns CDR1 PRHDT and CDR2 FYEKMQ (reference sequence). The V end lost 3 bases, the J end lost 4 bases, and 17 bases lay between the germline ends. The CDR3 is 16 amino acids. CDR3 in DNA: TGTGCCAGCAGCTTCGGGGGGGCCAGGGGGGCAGATACGCAGTATTTT. Its protein product is CASSFGGARGADTQYF.

About this clonotype: An end of the junction differs from the germline gene, which may be a read error. The chain carries TRBV5-1 and TRBJ2-5; 9 bases are a match to TRBD2. This CDR3 spans 17 amino acids. CDR1 is SGHRS, CDR2 YFSETQ, per germline. This CDR3 reads CASGLGAVLAGMETQYF. CDR3 coding DNA: TGCGCCAGCGGCTTGGGGGCCGTGCTAGCGGGGATGGAGACCCAGTACTTC.

The chain carries TRBV2 and TRBJ2-7; tentative D call: TRBD1 (6 bases). Germline V CDR1 and CDR2: SNHLY, FYNNEI. The CDR3 is 12 amino acids. V was pared by 6 bases and J by 2 bases, with 8 bases between. CDR3 sequence: CASRQGTYEQYF. The CDR3 DNA follows: TGTGCCAGCAGGCAGGGGACCTACGAGCAGTACTTC.

Remarks on this clonotype: The junction departs from germline at one end; a sequencing error may be responsible. The chain is built from TRBV9 and TRBJ1-4; D perhaps matches TRBD1 (5 bases). Germline CDR1 SGDLS, CDR2 YYNGEE. This CDR3 contains 15 residues. CDR3 protein: CVSSPQGATNEKLFF. In DNA form, the CDR3 reads TGTGTCAGCAGCCCCCAGGGAGCAACTAATGAAAAACTGTTTTTT.

The sample holds many counts of this clonotype. V and J are TRBV4-1 and TRBJ1-4, with TRBD1 as a possible D gene (5 bases). The germline V and J ends were trimmed by 3 bases and 13 bases, with 12 bases remaining between them. The CDR3 has 12 residues. Germline V gene data show CDR1 as MGHRA and CDR2 as YSYEKL. The CDR3 DNA sequence: TGCGCCAGCAGCCAGGGGAAGGGGCGACTGTTTTTT. Translating it yields CASSQGKGRLFF.

The chain is built from TRBV14 and TRBJ2-1, with D maybe TRBD1 (6 bases). The V end lost 5 bases, the J end lost 2 bases, and 13 bases lay between the germline ends. Germline CDR1 is SGHDN and CDR2 is FVKESK. This CDR3 is built from 15 residues. The CDR3 loop reads CASSTLNRAYNEQFF. In DNA, the CDR3 is TGTGCCAGCAGCACACTGAACAGGGCCTACAATGAGCAGTTCTTC.

There are a few counts of this clonotype. V usage is TRBV20-1 and J usage is TRBJ2-7, with 12 bases matching TRBD2. Germline-derived CDR1 and CDR2 are DFQATT and SNEGSKA (reference sequence). V was clipped by 3 bases and J by 2 bases; unmatched bases: 8. The CDR3 covers 16 residues. The CDR3 here is CSASPGTSGFPYEQYF. CDR3 bases: TGCAGTGCTAGTCCGGGGACTAGCGGGTTTCCCTACGAGCAGTACTTC.

The CDR3 loop reads CASSWDRGSGELFF. The CDR3 DNA is TGCGCCAGCAGCTGGGACAGGGGATCCGGGGAGCTGTTTTTT. The chain has TRBV5-1 and TRBJ2-2; 10 positions agree with TRBD1. The CDR3 is 14 residues long. The germline gives CDR1 SGHRS, CDR2 YFSETQ. V shed 3 bases, J shed 6 bases, and the junction held 2 bases outside the gene matches.

This sequence joins TRBV27 and TRBJ1-5; perhaps TRBD1 as D (6 bases). Per the germline V gene, CDR1 is MNHEY and CDR2 is SMNVEV (reference sequence). The CDR3 is 16 amino acids. Trimming stripped 6 bases from V and 0 bases from J, with 15 bases between. CDR3 protein: CASSPSRTVSNQPQHF. The CDR3 DNA reads as TGTGCCAGCAGCCCCTCCCGGACAGTTAGCAATCAGCCCCAGCATTTT.

In its sample, this clonotype was seen many times. The V gene is TRBV5-4, the J gene TRBJ2-1; 7 nucleotides line up with TRBD2. After removal of 9 bases from V and 5 bases from J, the junction contained 11 bases not matched to a gene. Germline V gene lookup returns CDR1 SGHNT and CDR2 YYREEE (reference sequence). The CDR3 extends over 14 amino acids. The CDR3 DNA reads as TGTGCCACCACGCCCCGGGACTATCACAATGAGCAGTTCTTC. Its translation is CATTPRDYHNEQFF.

The table lists this clonotype with many counts. V is TRBV29-1 and J is TRBJ2-7; no clear D gene. This CDR3 has 12 amino acids. CDR1 is SQVTM, CDR2 ANQGSEA, per germline. The V end was cut by 0 bases, the J end by 0 bases, with 3 bases between. CDR3 nucleotide sequence: TGCAGCGTTGAAGACTACTCCTACGAGCAGTACTTC. This codes for CSVEDYSYEQYF.

This clonotype was seen repeatedly, ten times or more. V and J are TRBV5-6 and TRBJ2-5; a possible D gene is TRBD1 (6 bases). CDR3 length: 15 amino acids. CDR1 is SGHDT and CDR2 is YYEEEE in the germline V gene. The germline V and J ends were trimmed by 0 bases and 0 bases, with 9 bases remaining between them. This CDR3 is CASSLDRVYQETQYF. CDR3 DNA sequence: TGTGCCAGCAGCTTGGACAGGGTCTACCAAGAGACCCAGTACTTC.

This clonotype has a count of ten or more. The V gene is TRBV29-1, the J gene TRBJ1-1; no definite D call. The V gene lost 6 bases and the J gene lost 1 base, with 9 bases spanning the gap. There are 12 residues in the CDR3. The V gene's germline CDR1 is SQVTM and CDR2 ANQGSEA. CDR3 protein: CSVDAPNTEAFF. In nucleotides, the CDR3 is TGCAGCGTGGACGCCCCGAACACTGAAGCTTTCTTT.

This clonotype showed up many times. At one boundary the junction diverges from the germline segment, which might be a read error. The CDR3 spells CASSTGQSYEQYF. In nucleotides, the CDR3 is TGCGCCAGCAGCACGGGACAGTCCTACGAGCAGTACTTC. The V call is TRBV7-9, the J call TRBJ2-7, with 7 bases fitting TRBD1. Germline V gene data show CDR1 as SEHNR and CDR2 as FQNEAQ (reference sequence). The CDR3 consists of 13 residues.

This clonotype was picked up a small number of times. The chain carries TRBV28 and TRBJ1-3, with D perhaps matching TRBD1 (5 bases). CDR1 and CDR2 from the germline V gene are MDHEN and SYDVKM. The CDR3 covers 16 residues. V was clipped by 6 bases and J by 0 bases, with 15 bases between them. The CDR3, as DNA: TGTGCCAGCAGAAGCCCCAGGGACTTCTCTGGAAACACCATATATTTT. It is translated as CASRSPRDFSGNTIYF.

The genes are TRBV15 and TRBJ2-7, with 8 bases fitting TRBD1. Germline CDR1 LNHNV, CDR2 YYDKDF (reference sequence). The V segment lost 3 bases and the J segment 4 bases; nucleotides outside the gene matches: 5. CDR3 length equals 14 residues. Here the CDR3 reads CATSRPGQAYEQYF. The CDR3 coding sequence is TGTGCCACCAGCAGGCCGGGACAGGCTTACGAGCAGTACTTC.

J is TRBJ2-7 and V is TRBV11-1; 7 bases are shared with TRBD1. V was pared by 0 bases and J by 2 bases, with 7 bases of the junction left unmatched. This CDR3 contains 16 residues. Germline V gives CDR1 SGHAT, CDR2 FQDESV (reference sequence). The CDR3 here is CASSLAPTGDAYEQYF. CDR3 DNA sequence: TGTGCCAGCAGCTTAGCGCCCACAGGGGACGCCTACGAGCAGTACTTC.

This clonotype was seen at least ten times. The chain links TRBV4-3 to TRBJ2-4, with unresolved D. Between the trimmed V and J ends, which lost 0 bases and 7 bases, there was a span of 13 bases. CDR1 is LGHNA and CDR2 is YSLEER in the germline V gene. This CDR3 is 15 amino acids long. The CDR3 coding sequence is TGCGCCAGCAGCCAAGATGCCGCTGCTGGGAACATTCAGTACTTC. It translates to CASSQDAAAGNIQYF.

This clonotype was detected only a few times. The CDR3 DNA reads as TGTGCCAGTAGTTACGCCAGCCTCTCCTACAATGAGCAGTTCTTC. It yields the protein CASSYASLSYNEQFF. The chain is built from TRBV19 and TRBJ2-1, with D unresolved. V shed 5 bases and J shed 0 bases, with 11 bases lying between them. Germline CDR1 is LNHDA and CDR2 is SQIVND (reference sequence). The CDR3 is 15 amino acids.

Note on this clonotype: A much larger clone is a single base away; this may be a read error. The rearrangement links TRBV2 to TRBJ2-7; TRBD1 is a possible D gene (5 bases). In germline, CDR1 is SNHLY, CDR2 FYNNEI. This CDR3 is 14 amino acids long. Between the trimmed V and J ends, which lost 8 bases and 1 base, there was a span of 15 bases. CDR3 in amino acids: CASEEGAGSYEQYF. The CDR3 coding sequence is TGTGCCAGCGAAGAAGGAGCAGGGTCCTACGAGCAGTACTTC.

This clonotype came up many times. The chain joins TRBV9 to TRBJ2-3; D is uncertain. Germline CDR1 reads SGDLS; CDR2 reads YYNGEE. The CDR3 contains 14 residues. V was cut by 7 bases and J by 2 bases, with 14 bases left in between. DNA of the CDR3: TGTGCCAGCGGGTCTTCGGCGATCACAGATACGCAGTATTTT. Translated, it gives CASGSSAITDTQYF.

On this clonotype: Being one base from a much bigger clone, this may be a read error. CDR3 loop: CASSFGKVGYEQYF. The CDR3 nucleotides are TGCGCCAGCAGCTTCGGTAAGGTAGGCTACGAGCAGTACTTC. The chain has TRBV5-1 and TRBJ2-7; D unresolved. Trimming stripped 2 bases from V and 3 bases from J, with 12 bases between. This CDR3 spans 14 amino acids. From germline, CDR1 is SGHRS and CDR2 YFSETQ.

On this clonotype itself: One base away lies a much larger clone, so this may be a sequencing read error. The V and J genes are TRBV5-1 and TRBJ2-1, with unresolved D. Germline V gene data show CDR1 as SGHRS and CDR2 as YFSETQ. CDR3 length: 13 residues. CDR3 amino acids: CASSWTKNNEQSF. CDR3 sequence (DNA): TGCGCCAGCAGCTGGACCAAGAACAATGAGCAGTCCTTC.

This clonotype occurred many times. CDR3: CASSPDRGWSYEQYF. The CDR3 region has the DNA TGTGCCAGCAGTCCCGACAGGGGATGGTCCTACGAGCAGTACTTC. J is TRBJ2-7 and V is TRBV6-2 or TRBV6-3; TRBD1 agrees at 8 bases. Unmatched junction bases numbered 7, after V lost 5 bases and J lost 1 base. Germline V lookup: CDR1 MNHEY, CDR2 SVGEGT. The CDR3 contains 15 residues.

As for this clonotype: This may come from a read error, since a much larger clone is one base off. The chain combines TRBV7-9 with TRBJ1-1; D remains unclear. This CDR3 is built from 15 residues. Germline CDR1 SEHNR, CDR2 FQNEAQ (reference sequence). In DNA, the CDR3 is TGTGCCAGCAGCTTAATGTCGGTCACGAACGCTGAAGCTTTCTTT. This codes for CASSLMSVTNAEAFF.

Concerning this clonotype itself: Being one base from a much bigger clone, this may be a read error. The chain is built from TRBV9 and TRBJ1-5; D perhaps matches TRBD1 (5 bases). Germline V gives CDR1 SGDLS, CDR2 YYNGEE. The CDR3 has 13 amino acids. The CDR3 sequence: CASSVRGNRPQHF. The CDR3 region has the DNA TGTGCCAGCAGCGTTAGGGGCAATCGGCCCCAGCATTTT.

This clonotype was seen repeatedly, ten times or more. This sequence joins TRBV7-9 and TRBJ2-5; possible D gene TRBD1, 6 bases. The CDR3 has 14 amino acids. Germline CDR1 and CDR2: SEHNR and FQNEAQ (reference sequence). With 8 bases removed from V and 3 bases from J, the gap between germline ends came to 16 bases. CDR3 region: CASRPGTPKETQYF. The CDR3 DNA follows: TGTGCCAGCCGCCCCGGGACACCTAAAGAGACCCAGTACTTC.